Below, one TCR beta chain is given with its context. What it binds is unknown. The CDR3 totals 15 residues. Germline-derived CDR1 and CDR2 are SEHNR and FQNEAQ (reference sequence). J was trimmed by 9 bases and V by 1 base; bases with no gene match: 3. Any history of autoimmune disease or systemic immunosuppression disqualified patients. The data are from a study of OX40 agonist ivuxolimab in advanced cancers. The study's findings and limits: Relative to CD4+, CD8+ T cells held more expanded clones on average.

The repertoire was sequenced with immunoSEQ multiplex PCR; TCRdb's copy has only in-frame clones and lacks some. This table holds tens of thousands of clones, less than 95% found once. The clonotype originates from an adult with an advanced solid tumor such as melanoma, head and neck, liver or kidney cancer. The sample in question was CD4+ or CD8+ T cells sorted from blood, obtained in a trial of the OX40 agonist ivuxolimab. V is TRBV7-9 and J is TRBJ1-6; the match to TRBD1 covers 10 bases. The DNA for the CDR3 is TGTGCCAGCAGCTTAGGAGACAGGGGGCGTTCACCCCTCCACTTT. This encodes CASSLGDRGRSPLHF.